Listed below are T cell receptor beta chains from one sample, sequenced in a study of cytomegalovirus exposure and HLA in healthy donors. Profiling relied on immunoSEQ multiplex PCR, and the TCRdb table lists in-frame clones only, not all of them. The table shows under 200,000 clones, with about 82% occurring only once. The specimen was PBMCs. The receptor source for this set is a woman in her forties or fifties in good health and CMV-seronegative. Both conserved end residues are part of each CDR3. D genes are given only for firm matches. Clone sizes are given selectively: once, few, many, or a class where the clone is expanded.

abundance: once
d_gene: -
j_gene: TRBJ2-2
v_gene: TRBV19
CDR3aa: CASSIGQNTGELFF
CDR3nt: TGTGCCAGTAGCATTGGACAGAACACCGGGGAGCTGTTTTTT

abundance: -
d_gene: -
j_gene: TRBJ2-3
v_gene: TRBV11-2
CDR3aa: CASSLKGWDTDTQYF
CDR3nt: TGTGCCAGCAGCTTAAAGGGGTGGGACACAGATACGCAGTATTTT

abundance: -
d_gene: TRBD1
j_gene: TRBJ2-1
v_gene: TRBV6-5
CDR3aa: CASSYRGPNEQFF
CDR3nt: TGTGCCAGCAGTTACAGGGGGCCCAATGAGCAGTTCTTC

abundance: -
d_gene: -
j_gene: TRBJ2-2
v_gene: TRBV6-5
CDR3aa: CASSRQGGAGELFF
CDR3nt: TGTGCCAGCAGCAGGCAGGGTGGGGCCGGGGAGCTGTTTTTT

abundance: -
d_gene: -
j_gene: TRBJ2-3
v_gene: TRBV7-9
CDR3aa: CSSSQDMGTDTQYF
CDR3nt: TGTTCCAGCAGTCAGGACATGGGCACAGATACGCAGTATTTT

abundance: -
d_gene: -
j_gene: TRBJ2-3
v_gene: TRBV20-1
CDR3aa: CSPEGGDTQYF
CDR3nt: TGCAGCCCAGAAGGAGGGGATACGCAGTATTTT

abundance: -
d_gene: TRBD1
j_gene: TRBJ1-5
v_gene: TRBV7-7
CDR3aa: CASSQRTGGRGSNQPQHF
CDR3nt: TGTGCCAGCAGCCAACGGACAGGGGGCCGGGGCAGCAATCAGCCCCAGCATTTT

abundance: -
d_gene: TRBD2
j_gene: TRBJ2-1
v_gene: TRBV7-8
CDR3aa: CASSTYLVGGRAREFF
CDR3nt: TGTGCCAGCAGCACCTATCTTGTTGGCGGGAGGGCAAGGGAGTTCTTC

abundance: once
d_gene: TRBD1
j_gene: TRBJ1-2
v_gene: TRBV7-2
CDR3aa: CASSLVRAGGGYTF
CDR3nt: TGTGCCAGCAGCTTAGTGAGGGCAGGGGGTGGCTACACCTTC

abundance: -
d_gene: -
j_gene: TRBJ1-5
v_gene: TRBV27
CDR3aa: CASSAGRAGGPQHF
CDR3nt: TGTGCCAGCAGTGCAGGGAGGGCCGGGGGGCCCCAGCATTTT

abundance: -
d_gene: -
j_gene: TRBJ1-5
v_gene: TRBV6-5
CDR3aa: CASRQGIRQPQHF
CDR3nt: TGTGCCAGCAGACAGGGCATTAGACAGCCCCAGCATTTT

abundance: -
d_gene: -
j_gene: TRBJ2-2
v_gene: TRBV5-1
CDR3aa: CASSLSVTGELFF
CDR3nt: TGCGCCAGCAGCTTGTCAGTTACCGGGGAGCTGTTTTTT

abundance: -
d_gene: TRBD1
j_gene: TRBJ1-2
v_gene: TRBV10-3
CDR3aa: CAISEPRQGAGYGYTF
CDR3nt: TGTGCCATCAGTGAGCCCCGACAGGGGGCTGGCTATGGCTACACCTTC

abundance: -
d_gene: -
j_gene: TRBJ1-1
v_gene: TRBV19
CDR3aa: CASSITGSSNTEAFF
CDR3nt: TGTGCCAGTAGTATAACTGGGAGCTCGAACACTGAAGCTTTCTTT

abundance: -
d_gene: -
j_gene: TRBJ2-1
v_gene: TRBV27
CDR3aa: CASTPGGPYNEQFF
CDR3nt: TGTGCCAGCACCCCAGGGGGGCCCTACAATGAGCAGTTCTTC

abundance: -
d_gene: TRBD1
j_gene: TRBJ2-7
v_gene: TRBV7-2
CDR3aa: CASSEGQGGYEQYF
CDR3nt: TGTGCCAGCAGCGAAGGACAGGGAGGTTACGAGCAGTACTTC

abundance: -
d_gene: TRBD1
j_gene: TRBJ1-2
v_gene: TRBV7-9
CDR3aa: CSSSLMGQGYTYGYTF
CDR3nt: TGTTCCAGCAGCTTAATGGGACAGGGTTACACCTATGGCTACACCTTC

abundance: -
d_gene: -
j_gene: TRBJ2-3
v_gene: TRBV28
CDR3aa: CASPIRDILSTDTQYF
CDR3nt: TGTGCCAGCCCGATCCGAGACATTCTGAGCACAGATACGCAGTATTTT

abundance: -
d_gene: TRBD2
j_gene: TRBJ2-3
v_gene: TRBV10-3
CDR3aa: CAISDPSGRAPDTQYF
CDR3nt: TGTGCCATCAGTGATCCTAGCGGGAGGGCCCCAGATACGCAGTATTTT

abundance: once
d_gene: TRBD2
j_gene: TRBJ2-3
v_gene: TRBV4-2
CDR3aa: CASAKVAGLSTDTQYF
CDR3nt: TGTGCCAGCGCCAAAGTAGCGGGCCTTTCCACAGATACGCAGTATTTT

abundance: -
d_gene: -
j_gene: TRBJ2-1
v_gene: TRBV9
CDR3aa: CASSVVPTVYNEQFF
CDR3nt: TGTGCCAGCAGCGTAGTACCCACTGTCTACAATGAGCAGTTCTTC

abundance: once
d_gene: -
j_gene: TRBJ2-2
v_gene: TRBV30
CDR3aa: CAWRETGTNTGELFF
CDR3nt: TGTGCCTGGAGAGAAACAGGGACGAACACCGGGGAGCTGTTTTTT

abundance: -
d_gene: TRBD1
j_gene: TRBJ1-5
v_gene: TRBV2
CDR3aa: CASRRGQGNQPQHF
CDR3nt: TGTGCCAGCAGGAGGGGACAGGGAAATCAGCCCCAGCATTTT

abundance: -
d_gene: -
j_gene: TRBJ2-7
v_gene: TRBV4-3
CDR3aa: CASSQAYEQYF
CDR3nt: TGCGCCAGCAGCCAAGCATACGAGCAGTACTTC

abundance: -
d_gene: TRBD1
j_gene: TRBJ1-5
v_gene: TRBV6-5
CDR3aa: CASRGTGGNQPQHF
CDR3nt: TGTGCCAGCAGGGGGACAGGTGGCAATCAGCCCCAGCATTTT

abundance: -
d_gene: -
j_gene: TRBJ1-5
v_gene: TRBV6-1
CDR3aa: CASRNRGNQPQHF
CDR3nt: TGTGCCAGCAGAAATAGGGGGAATCAGCCCCAGCATTTT

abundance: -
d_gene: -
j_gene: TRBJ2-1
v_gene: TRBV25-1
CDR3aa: CASSDLSGGLYNEQFF
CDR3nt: TGTGCCAGCAGTGACCTTAGCGGAGGCCTCTACAATGAGCAGTTCTTC

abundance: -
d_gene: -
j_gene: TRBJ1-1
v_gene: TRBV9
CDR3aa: CASSVDGGMNTEAFF
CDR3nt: TGTGCCAGCAGCGTAGATGGAGGTATGAACACTGAAGCTTTCTTT

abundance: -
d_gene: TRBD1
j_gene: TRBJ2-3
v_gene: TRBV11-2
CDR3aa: CASSLQGAGDTQYF
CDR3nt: TGTGCCAGCAGCCTCCAGGGGGCTGGAGATACGCAGTATTTT

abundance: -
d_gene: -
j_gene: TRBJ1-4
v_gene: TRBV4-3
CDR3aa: CASSRSGLGNEKLFF
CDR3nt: TGCGCCAGCAGCCGGAGCGGTCTTGGGAATGAAAAACTGTTTTTT

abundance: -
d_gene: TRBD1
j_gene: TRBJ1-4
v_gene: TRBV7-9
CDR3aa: CASSSRTGVGKLFF
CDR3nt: TGTGCCAGCAGCTCTAGGACAGGGGTGGGAAAACTGTTTTTT

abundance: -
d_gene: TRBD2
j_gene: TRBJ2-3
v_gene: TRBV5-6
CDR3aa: CASRTSRGYSTDTQYF
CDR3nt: TGTGCCAGCAGGACTTCGCGGGGGTACTCCACAGATACGCAGTATTTT

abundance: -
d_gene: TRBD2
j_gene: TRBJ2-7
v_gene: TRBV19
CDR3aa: CASSIGLAGELSYEQYF
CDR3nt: TGTGCCAGTAGTATTGGACTAGCGGGAGAACTCTCCTACGAGCAGTACTTC

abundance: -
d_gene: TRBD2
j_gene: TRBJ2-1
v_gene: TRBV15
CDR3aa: CATSPGLAGVDEQFF
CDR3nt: TGTGCCACCAGCCCCGGACTAGCGGGAGTAGATGAGCAGTTCTTC

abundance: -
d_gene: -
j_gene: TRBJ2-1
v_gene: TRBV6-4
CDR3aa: CASSGTLGREQFF
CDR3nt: TGTGCCAGCAGTGGAACCCTAGGAAGAGAGCAGTTCTTC

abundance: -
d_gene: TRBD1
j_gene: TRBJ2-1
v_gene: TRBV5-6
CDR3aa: CASSLGRGLYNEQFF
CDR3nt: TGTGCCAGCAGCTTGGGCAGGGGGCTTTACAATGAGCAGTTCTTC

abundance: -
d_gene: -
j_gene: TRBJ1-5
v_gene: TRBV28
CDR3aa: CASRLGVSSNQPQHF
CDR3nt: TGTGCCAGCAGGCTAGGGGTTTCTAGCAATCAGCCCCAGCATTTT

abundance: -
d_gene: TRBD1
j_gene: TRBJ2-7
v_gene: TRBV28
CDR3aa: CASRLRWTGVYEQYF
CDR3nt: TGTGCCAGCAGATTGAGGTGGACAGGGGTCTACGAGCAGTACTTC

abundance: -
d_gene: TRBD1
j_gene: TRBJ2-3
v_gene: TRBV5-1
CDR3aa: CASSSWTGGLDTQYF
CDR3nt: TGCGCCAGCAGCTCCTGGACAGGGGGCCTGGATACGCAGTATTTT

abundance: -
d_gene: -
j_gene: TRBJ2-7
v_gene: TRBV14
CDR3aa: CASSQVDSYEQYF
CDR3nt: TGTGCCAGCAGCCAAGTTGACAGCTACGAGCAGTACTTC

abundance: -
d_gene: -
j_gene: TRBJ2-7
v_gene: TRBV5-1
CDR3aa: CASSLYDGGPDEQYF
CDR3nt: TGCGCCAGCAGCTTGTATGATGGGGGCCCCGACGAGCAGTACTTC

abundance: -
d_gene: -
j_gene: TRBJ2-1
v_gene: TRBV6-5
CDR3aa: CASSSGRTQRNEQFF
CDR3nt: TGTGCCAGCAGCAGCGGTCGAACTCAAAGGAATGAGCAGTTCTTC

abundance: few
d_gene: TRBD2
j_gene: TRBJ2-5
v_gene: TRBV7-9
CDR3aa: CASSFGSGGAQYF
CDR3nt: TGTGCCAGCAGCTTCGGGTCGGGGGGGGCCCAGTACTTC

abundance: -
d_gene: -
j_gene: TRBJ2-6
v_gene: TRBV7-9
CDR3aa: CSSSPAYGSGANVLTF
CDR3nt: TGTTCCAGCAGCCCCGCCTACGGCTCTGGGGCCAACGTCCTGACTTTC

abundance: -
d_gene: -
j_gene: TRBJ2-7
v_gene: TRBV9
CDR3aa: CASSGEGRGASYEQYF
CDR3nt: TGTGCCAGCAGCGGTGAAGGGAGGGGGGCCTCCTACGAGCAGTACTTC

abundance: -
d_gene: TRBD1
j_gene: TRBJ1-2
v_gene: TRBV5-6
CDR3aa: CASSRYRGDYGYTF
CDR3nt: TGTGCCAGCAGCAGATACAGGGGGGACTATGGCTACACCTTC

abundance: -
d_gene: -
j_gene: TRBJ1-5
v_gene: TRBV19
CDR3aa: CASTRGFQPQHF
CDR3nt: TGTGCCAGTACCAGGGGATTCCAGCCCCAGCATTTT

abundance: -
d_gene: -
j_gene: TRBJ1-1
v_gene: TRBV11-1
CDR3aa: CASSFRGFMNTEAFF
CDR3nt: TGTGCCAGCAGCTTTAGGGGCTTTATGAACACTGAAGCTTTCTTT

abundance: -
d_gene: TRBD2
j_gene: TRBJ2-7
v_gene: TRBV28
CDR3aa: CASSLSGLAAYEQYF
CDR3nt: TGTGCCAGCAGTTTATCGGGACTAGCGGCATACGAGCAGTACTTC

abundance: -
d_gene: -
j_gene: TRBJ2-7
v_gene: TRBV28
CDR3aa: CASSLSPSSYEQYF
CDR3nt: TGTGCCAGCAGTTTGTCCCCGAGCTCCTACGAGCAGTACTTC

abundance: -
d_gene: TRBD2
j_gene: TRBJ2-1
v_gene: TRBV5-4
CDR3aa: CASSLGASGSRSYNEQFF
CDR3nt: TGTGCCAGCAGCTTGGGGGCTAGCGGGAGTCGCTCCTACAATGAGCAGTTCTTC

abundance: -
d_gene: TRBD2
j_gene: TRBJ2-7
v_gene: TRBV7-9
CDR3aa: CASNGGGSKSYEQYF
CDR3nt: TGTGCCAGCAATGGTGGCGGGAGTAAGTCCTACGAGCAGTACTTC

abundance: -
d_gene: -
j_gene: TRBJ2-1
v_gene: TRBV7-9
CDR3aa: CASSAPGTYNEQFF
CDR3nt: TGTGCCAGCAGCGCCCCGGGTACCTACAATGAGCAGTTCTTC

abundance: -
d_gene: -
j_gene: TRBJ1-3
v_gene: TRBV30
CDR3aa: CAWSVNRSGNTIYF
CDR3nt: TGTGCCTGGAGTGTTAACAGGTCTGGAAACACCATATATTTT

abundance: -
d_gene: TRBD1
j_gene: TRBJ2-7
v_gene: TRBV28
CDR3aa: CASSPTLFRGQITYEQYF
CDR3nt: TGTGCCAGCAGTCCGACCCTATTCCGGGGACAGATAACCTACGAGCAGTACTTC

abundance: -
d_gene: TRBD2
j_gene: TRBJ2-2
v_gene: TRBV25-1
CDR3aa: CASMLAGSTGELFF
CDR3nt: TGTGCCAGCATGTTAGCGGGAAGCACCGGGGAGCTGTTTTTT

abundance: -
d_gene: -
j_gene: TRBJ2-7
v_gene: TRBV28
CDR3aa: CASRSTATYEQYF
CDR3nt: TGTGCCAGCAGATCTACAGCAACCTACGAGCAGTACTTC

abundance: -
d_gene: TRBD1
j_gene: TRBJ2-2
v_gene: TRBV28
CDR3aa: CAGQGNTGELFF
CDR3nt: TGTGCCGGACAGGGGAACACCGGGGAGCTGTTTTTT

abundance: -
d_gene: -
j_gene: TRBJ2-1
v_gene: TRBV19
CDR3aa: CASSRQGLPLNEQFF
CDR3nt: TGTGCCAGTAGTCGTCAGGGACTCCCACTCAATGAGCAGTTCTTC